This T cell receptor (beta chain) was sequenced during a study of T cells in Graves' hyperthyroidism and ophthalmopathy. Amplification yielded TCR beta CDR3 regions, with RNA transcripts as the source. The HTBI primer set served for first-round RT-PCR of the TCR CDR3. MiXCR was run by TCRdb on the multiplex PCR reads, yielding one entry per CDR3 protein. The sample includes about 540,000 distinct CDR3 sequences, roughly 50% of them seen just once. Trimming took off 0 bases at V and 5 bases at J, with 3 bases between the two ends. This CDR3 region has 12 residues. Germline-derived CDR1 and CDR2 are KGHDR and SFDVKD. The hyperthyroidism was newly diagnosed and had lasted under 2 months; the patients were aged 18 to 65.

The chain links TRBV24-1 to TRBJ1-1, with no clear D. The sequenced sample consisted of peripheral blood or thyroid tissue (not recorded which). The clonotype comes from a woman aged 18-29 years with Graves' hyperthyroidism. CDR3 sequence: CATSDLRTEAFF. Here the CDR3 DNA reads TGTGCCACCAGTGATTTGCGGACTGAAGCTTTCTTT.